This T cell receptor (beta chain) derives from a study of cytomegalovirus exposure and HLA in healthy donors. The PCR had 60 Vbeta and 13 Jbeta primers. TCRdb's table, derived via immunoSEQ multiplex PCR, lists solely in-frame clones and lacks some. The sample lists roughly 170,000 clones; 70% to 80% were seen once. This clone was recorded only once. CDR3 length: 11 residues. Germline V gives CDR1 GTSNPN, CDR2 SVGIG (reference sequence). The V and J ends lost 0 bases and 12 bases, in that order; junction bases with no gene match: 1. J is TRBJ2-1 and V is TRBV30; 8 bases match TRBD2. The specimen was PBMCs. This receptor was identified in a female donor in good health and CMV-seronegative. The CDR3 coding sequence is TGTGCCTGGAGTGTTCGGGGGGGGCAGTTCTTC. Its protein product is CAWSVRGGQFF.